This T cell receptor beta chain was obtained from a study of cytomegalovirus exposure and HLA in healthy donors. Overall study findings and caveats: Reportedly, cytomegalovirus status was diagnosed with high sensitivity and specificity. A link between a missense DCLRE1C variant and TCR beta V- and J-gene trimming emerged from a later analysis.

PCR primers comprised 60 Vbeta and 13 Jbeta primers. The table came from immunoSEQ multiplex PCR; TCRdb's copy has only in-frame clones and leaves some out. Among about 260,000 clones listed, 84% were seen once. This clone was found once. Its antigen is currently unknown. The CDR3 consists of 16 residues. Germline assignment: CDR1 MNHEY and CDR2 SVGAGI. J lost 1 base, V lost 0 bases, and 6 bases had no gene match. Despite likely unrecorded immune exposures, the donors were nominally healthy at the time of sampling. The source is a woman aged 40-49 years in good health and CMV-seropositive. The chain joins TRBV6-5 to TRBJ2-7, with 7 bases identical to TRBD2. The sequenced material came from PBMCs. CDR3 bases: TGTGCCAGCAGTTACTCGGGGCTAGCGGCATCCTACGAGCAGTACTTC. This codes for CASSYSGLAASYEQYF.